This TCR beta chain came from a study of T cells after yellow fever vaccination. Study-level information: Preparation used SMART-Seq v4 Ultra Low Input for the low-cell-number fractions. Findings of the study overall: Only a minor proportion of clonotypes was detected across both CD4 and CD8 compartments. Contaminating bulk clonotypes could be abundant in FACS-sorted repertoires. Most clones from primary vaccination resurfaced after the booster (around 95% CD4, about 91% CD8).

TCRdb re-called the 5' RACE reads with MiXCR, one entry per CDR3 protein. This table holds about 630,000 distinct CDR3 sequences, approximately 13% found once. This clonotype has a handful of counts. Its antigen is as yet unknown. The V and J ends lost 3 bases and 3 bases, in that order; junction bases with no gene match: 3. Germline CDR1 SQVTM, CDR2 ANQGSEA. The CDR3 is made up of 14 amino acids. This receptor was taken from a man younger than 45 who received the YFV17D yellow fever vaccine. The rearrangement links TRBV29-1 to TRBJ2-7, with 12 bases matching TRBD2. The sequences come from PBMCs, collected on the day of the yellow fever booster vaccination. The CDR3 spells CSVDTTSGSYEQYF. CDR3 DNA sequence: TGCAGCGTTGATACGACTAGCGGGAGCTACGAGCAGTACTTC.